The rows below give T cell receptor beta chains drawn from one sample of a study of blood T cell repertoires in COVID-19. Data came from immunoSEQ multiplex PCR; TCRdb stores just in-frame clones and leaves some out. In the table there are over 300,000 clones, about 82% of which are singletons. The material sequenced was peripheral blood. These receptors were collected from a human donor in a cohort sampled during active COVID-19. Each CDR3 is given with its conserved first and last residue. The D gene is left open where the match is weak. Clone size is not always given. Where it is, it says once, few, many or a class for expanded clones.

D gene: TRBD1; V gene: TRBV24-1; J gene: TRBJ1-2; clone size: once; CDR3 DNA: TGTGCCACCAGTGACCGGCGGGACAGCCAACTTTTGCGCTACACCTTC; CDR3 protein: CATSDRRDSQLLRYTF
D gene: NA; V gene: TRBV28; J gene: TRBJ1-5; clone size: NA; CDR3 DNA: TGTGCCAGCAGGCAGGGGATCAATCAGCCCCAGCATTTT; CDR3 protein: CASRQGINQPQHF
D gene: TRBD1; V gene: TRBV2; J gene: TRBJ1-2; clone size: NA; CDR3 DNA: TGTGCCAGCAGTGAGTTGGGGACAGTTTATGGCTACACCTTC; CDR3 protein: CASSELGTVYGYTF
D gene: NA; V gene: TRBV3-1/TRBV3-2; J gene: TRBJ2-4; clone size: NA; CDR3 DNA: TGTGCCAGCAGCCAAGATCCCGCGGCCAAAAACATTCAGTACTTC; CDR3 protein: CASSQDPAAKNIQYF
D gene: TRBD2; V gene: TRBV10-3; J gene: TRBJ2-7; clone size: NA; CDR3 DNA: TGTGCCATCAGTGAGTTCCTAACTAGCGGTACCTACGAGCAGTACTTC; CDR3 protein: CAISEFLTSGTYEQYF
D gene: TRBD1; V gene: TRBV14; J gene: TRBJ2-6; clone size: NA; CDR3 DNA: TGTGCCAGCAGCCGACAGGGGGCCCTCGAATCTGGGGCCAACGTCCTGACTTTC; CDR3 protein: CASSRQGALESGANVLTF
D gene: TRBD2; V gene: TRBV6-6; J gene: TRBJ2-1; clone size: NA; CDR3 DNA: TGTGCCAGCAGTGATACTAGCGGTGAGCAGTTCTTC; CDR3 protein: CASSDTSGEQFF
D gene: TRBD1; V gene: TRBV27; J gene: TRBJ1-5; clone size: NA; CDR3 DNA: TGTGCCAGCAGTTTACAGGGGGCAGGGCAGCCCCAGCATTTT; CDR3 protein: CASSLQGAGQPQHF
D gene: NA; V gene: TRBV30; J gene: TRBJ2-1; clone size: NA; CDR3 DNA: TGTGCCTGGGCGAAACAGGGAAAGGGCTACAATGAGCAGTTCTTC; CDR3 protein: CAWAKQGKGYNEQFF
D gene: TRBD1; V gene: TRBV7-9; J gene: TRBJ1-3; clone size: NA; CDR3 DNA: TGTGCCAGCAGCGCAGGCCTGGGACAGGGACGAAACACCATATATTTT; CDR3 protein: CASSAGLGQGRNTIYF
D gene: NA; V gene: TRBV11-2; J gene: TRBJ1-6; clone size: NA; CDR3 DNA: TGTGCCAGCAGCTTCGACACGGTGCTTTCACCCCTCCACTTT; CDR3 protein: CASSFDTVLSPLHF
D gene: TRBD1; V gene: TRBV12-3/TRBV12-4; J gene: TRBJ1-2; clone size: NA; CDR3 DNA: TGTGCCAGCAGTGGAAGACAGGGGTATGGCTACACCTTC; CDR3 protein: CASSGRQGYGYTF
D gene: TRBD2; V gene: TRBV7-8; J gene: TRBJ2-7; clone size: few; CDR3 DNA: TGTGCCAGCAGCCCGGAAGGCGCTAGCGGGGGCTACGAGCAGTACTTC; CDR3 protein: CASSPEGASGGYEQYF
D gene: NA; V gene: TRBV2; J gene: TRBJ1-1; clone size: once; CDR3 DNA: TGTGCCAGCACCTGGGAGTTCGTCTTCAATGAAGCTTTCTTT; CDR3 protein: CASTWEFVFNEAFF
D gene: TRBD1; V gene: TRBV9; J gene: TRBJ1-6; clone size: NA; CDR3 DNA: TGTGCCAGCAGCCGGGGACAGATTAATTCACCCCTCCACTTT; CDR3 protein: CASSRGQINSPLHF
D gene: NA; V gene: TRBV18; J gene: TRBJ1-6; clone size: NA; CDR3 DNA: TGTGCCAGCTCACCAGGACTCTCCTATAATTCACCCCTCCACTTT; CDR3 protein: CASSPGLSYNSPLHF
D gene: NA; V gene: TRBV2; J gene: TRBJ1-2; clone size: NA; CDR3 DNA: TGTGCCAGCCAACGGGTTTATGGCTACACCTTC; CDR3 protein: CASQRVYGYTF
D gene: TRBD1; V gene: TRBV18; J gene: TRBJ1-5; clone size: many; CDR3 DNA: TGTGCCAGCTCACCCCGGACAGGGGCGGATCAGCCCCAGCATTTT; CDR3 protein: CASSPRTGADQPQHF
D gene: TRBD1; V gene: TRBV5-1; J gene: TRBJ1-3; clone size: NA; CDR3 DNA: TGCGCCAGCAGCTGGGGTACAGGGGGCTCTGGAAACACCATATATTTT; CDR3 protein: CASSWGTGGSGNTIYF